The rows below give T cell receptor beta chains drawn from one sample of a study of PD-L1 blockade in urothelial cancer. The repertoire was sequenced with immunoSEQ multiplex PCR; TCRdb's copy has only in-frame clones and lacks some. The sample holds about 30,000 clones, over 70% seen once. The sequencing here drew on PBMCs, taken around atezolizumab (anti-PD-L1) treatment. The receptors derive from a man aged 45-65 years with urothelial cancer. The CDR3 runs from the conserved cysteine through the conserved F or W. A D gene is named only where the DNA matches it firmly. Clone size is shown for a subset of rows, as once, few, many or a class of expanded clone.

j_call: TRBJ1-5; clone_size: -; cdr3_length: 16; d_call: -; v_call: TRBV27; cdr3_nt: TGTGCCAGCAGTTTAAGGGCAGGGCTTTCTGGTCAGCCCCAGCATTTT; cdr3_aa: CASSLRAGLSGQPQHF
j_call: TRBJ2-7; clone_size: -; cdr3_length: 15; d_call: TRBD2; v_call: TRBV27; cdr3_nt: TGTGCCAGCAGTTTCCGCGGGAGGGGAGCCTACGAGCAGTACTTC; cdr3_aa: CASSFRGRGAYEQYF
j_call: TRBJ1-1; clone_size: few; cdr3_length: 12; d_call: -; v_call: TRBV6-6; cdr3_nt: TGTGCCAGCAGACGACAGAACACTGAAGCTTTCTTT; cdr3_aa: CASRRQNTEAFF
j_call: TRBJ2-7; clone_size: -; cdr3_length: 14; d_call: -; v_call: TRBV10-2; cdr3_nt: TGCGCCAGCAGTAACAGTCTATTCACCTACGAGCAGTACTTC; cdr3_aa: CASSNSLFTYEQYF
j_call: TRBJ2-7; clone_size: -; cdr3_length: 13; d_call: TRBD1; v_call: TRBV19; cdr3_nt: TGTGCCAGCCGGGACAGGGGTCTCTCCGAGCAGTACTTC; cdr3_aa: CASRDRGLSEQYF
j_call: TRBJ1-1; clone_size: -; cdr3_length: 17; d_call: -; v_call: TRBV10-2; cdr3_nt: TGCGCCAGCAGTGAGTCTGCCGGGACACAAATGAACACTGAAGCTTTCTTT; cdr3_aa: CASSESAGTQMNTEAFF
j_call: TRBJ2-3; clone_size: -; cdr3_length: 13; d_call: -; v_call: TRBV6-9; cdr3_nt: TGTGCCAGCAGTTCCGGTCCGACAGATACGCAGTATTTT; cdr3_aa: CASSSGPTDTQYF
j_call: TRBJ2-3; clone_size: -; cdr3_length: 15; d_call: -; v_call: TRBV27; cdr3_nt: TGTGCCAGCAGTTTAATTGGGGCGTGGACAGATACGCAGTATTTT; cdr3_aa: CASSLIGAWTDTQYF
j_call: TRBJ2-7; clone_size: -; cdr3_length: 14; d_call: -; v_call: TRBV5-1; cdr3_nt: TGCGCCAGCAGCTTGCTGGCGGTTGACTACGAGCAGTACTTC; cdr3_aa: CASSLLAVDYEQYF
j_call: TRBJ2-3; clone_size: -; cdr3_length: 15; d_call: TRBD2; v_call: TRBV5-1; cdr3_nt: TGCGCCAGCAGCCCGACTAGCGGCGGACCGGGGGGGCAGTATTTT; cdr3_aa: CASSPTSGGPGGQYF
j_call: TRBJ2-7; clone_size: -; cdr3_length: 15; d_call: TRBD1; v_call: TRBV30; cdr3_nt: TGTGCCTGGACTAGAGTGACAGGGGGCGCAGACGAGCAGTACTTC; cdr3_aa: CAWTRVTGGADEQYF
j_call: TRBJ2-2; clone_size: -; cdr3_length: 13; d_call: -; v_call: TRBV15; cdr3_nt: TGTGCCACCAGCAGACCTTACACCGGGGAGCTGTTTTTT; cdr3_aa: CATSRPYTGELFF
j_call: TRBJ2-1; clone_size: -; cdr3_length: 15; d_call: TRBD2; v_call: TRBV2; cdr3_nt: TGTGCCAGCAGTATCAGCGGGGGCTCCTACAATGAGCAGTTCTTC; cdr3_aa: CASSISGGSYNEQFF
j_call: TRBJ2-7; clone_size: -; cdr3_length: 15; d_call: TRBD1; v_call: TRBV18; cdr3_nt: TGTGCCAGCTCACGCGGACAGGGGCCAACCTACGAGCAGTACTTC; cdr3_aa: CASSRGQGPTYEQYF
j_call: TRBJ2-7; clone_size: -; cdr3_length: 14; d_call: -; v_call: TRBV15; cdr3_nt: TGTGCCACCAGCAGAGATGTGGAGTCGTTAGGGCAGTACTTC; cdr3_aa: CATSRDVESLGQYF
j_call: TRBJ1-5; clone_size: -; cdr3_length: 12; d_call: -; v_call: TRBV19; cdr3_nt: TGTGCCAGTAAATTCTTGAATCAGCCCCAGCATTTT; cdr3_aa: CASKFLNQPQHF
j_call: TRBJ1-2; clone_size: -; cdr3_length: 13; d_call: TRBD1; v_call: TRBV9; cdr3_nt: TGTGCCAGCAGCGTAGAGACAGGGCGCGGCTACACCTTC; cdr3_aa: CASSVETGRGYTF
j_call: TRBJ2-7; clone_size: -; cdr3_length: 11; d_call: -; v_call: TRBV27; cdr3_nt: TGTGCCAGCAGTTACTTGAAGGAGCAGTACTTC; cdr3_aa: CASSYLKEQYF
j_call: TRBJ1-5; clone_size: -; cdr3_length: 15; d_call: TRBD1; v_call: TRBV12-5; cdr3_nt: TGTGCTAGTGGTTTGGGACAGGGGCTTAATCAGCCCCAGCATTTT; cdr3_aa: CASGLGQGLNQPQHF
j_call: TRBJ1-3; clone_size: few; cdr3_length: 16; d_call: -; v_call: TRBV7-9; cdr3_nt: TGTGCCAGCAGCCGCGACAGAAACTATCAAGGAAACACCATATATTTT; cdr3_aa: CASSRDRNYQGNTIYF
j_call: TRBJ1-5; clone_size: -; cdr3_length: 13; d_call: -; v_call: TRBV10-2; cdr3_nt: TGCGCCAGCAAGGCGGGGCGCAATCAGCCCCAGCATTTT; cdr3_aa: CASKAGRNQPQHF
j_call: TRBJ2-6; clone_size: -; cdr3_length: 15; d_call: TRBD1; v_call: TRBV7-8; cdr3_nt: TGTGCCAGCAGCGGGCGGGACAGGTATACCAACGTCCTGACTTTC; cdr3_aa: CASSGRDRYTNVLTF
j_call: TRBJ2-3; clone_size: -; cdr3_length: 14; d_call: TRBD1; v_call: TRBV5-4; cdr3_nt: TGTGCCAGCAGCCCAGGACAGGGAGCAGATACGCAGTATTTT; cdr3_aa: CASSPGQGADTQYF
j_call: TRBJ1-3; clone_size: -; cdr3_length: 15; d_call: -; v_call: TRBV7-2; cdr3_nt: TGTGCCAGCAGCTCACAGGTGAACTCTGGAAACACCATATATTTT; cdr3_aa: CASSSQVNSGNTIYF
j_call: TRBJ1-1; clone_size: once; cdr3_length: 14; d_call: TRBD1; v_call: TRBV2; cdr3_nt: TGTGCCAGCAGGGTGACAGGGTCAAACACTGAAGCTTTCTTT; cdr3_aa: CASRVTGSNTEAFF
j_call: TRBJ2-5; clone_size: -; cdr3_length: 14; d_call: TRBD1; v_call: TRBV6-5; cdr3_nt: TGTGCCAGCAGTTTGACAGGGATCCAAGAGACCCAGTACTTC; cdr3_aa: CASSLTGIQETQYF
j_call: TRBJ2-3; clone_size: -; cdr3_length: 16; d_call: -; v_call: TRBV4-2; cdr3_nt: TGTGCCAGCAGCCAAGAAACTGCTCCTCGCACAGATACGCAGTATTTT; cdr3_aa: CASSQETAPRTDTQYF
j_call: TRBJ2-1; clone_size: -; cdr3_length: 14; d_call: TRBD1; v_call: TRBV27; cdr3_nt: TGTGCCAGCAGGACAGGGGGTGCCCCCAATGAGCAGTTCTTC; cdr3_aa: CASRTGGAPNEQFF
j_call: TRBJ2-1; clone_size: -; cdr3_length: 15; d_call: -; v_call: TRBV5-3; cdr3_nt: TGTGCCAGAAGTACCGGGACACGGGGCCCCACTTTTCAGTTCTTC; cdr3_aa: CARSTGTRGPTFQFF
j_call: TRBJ1-5; clone_size: -; cdr3_length: 17; d_call: -; v_call: TRBV16; cdr3_nt: TGTGCCAGCAGCCAAATTGAGCTCATAGCGCGGGATCAGCCCCAGCATTTT; cdr3_aa: CASSQIELIARDQPQHF
j_call: TRBJ2-7; clone_size: -; cdr3_length: 14; d_call: TRBD1; v_call: TRBV29-1; cdr3_nt: TGCAGCGTTGAAGTCCCGGGACAGGGGATCGAGCAGTACTTC; cdr3_aa: CSVEVPGQGIEQYF
j_call: TRBJ2-2; clone_size: -; cdr3_length: 16; d_call: -; v_call: TRBV4-1; cdr3_nt: TGCGCCAGCAGCCAAGAAACGTCTAGCCGCCGGCGGGAGCTGTTTTTT; cdr3_aa: CASSQETSSRRRELFF
j_call: TRBJ1-5; clone_size: -; cdr3_length: 14; d_call: TRBD1; v_call: TRBV9; cdr3_nt: TGTGCCAGCAGTGCCAGGGGGGGCAATCAGCCCCAGCATTTT; cdr3_aa: CASSARGGNQPQHF
j_call: TRBJ1-1; clone_size: -; cdr3_length: 15; d_call: TRBD1; v_call: TRBV15; cdr3_nt: TGTGCCACCAGCGGAAGACAGGGGCGGAACACTGAAGCTTTCTTT; cdr3_aa: CATSGRQGRNTEAFF
j_call: TRBJ2-3; clone_size: once; cdr3_length: 18; d_call: TRBD2; v_call: TRBV2; cdr3_nt: TGTGCCAGCAGGCCCTCACTAGCGGGGGGATATGGGGCAGATACGCAGTATTTT; cdr3_aa: CASRPSLAGGYGADTQYF
j_call: TRBJ2-1; clone_size: -; cdr3_length: 15; d_call: -; v_call: TRBV5-1; cdr3_nt: TGCGCCAGCAGCTTGGAATGGGTAGGGGGCAATGAGCAGTTCTTC; cdr3_aa: CASSLEWVGGNEQFF
j_call: TRBJ2-4; clone_size: few; cdr3_length: 17; d_call: TRBD1; v_call: TRBV19; cdr3_nt: TGTGCCAGTAGTAACGAACGGGACAGTATAGCCAAAAACATTCAGTACTTC; cdr3_aa: CASSNERDSIAKNIQYF
j_call: TRBJ1-2; clone_size: -; cdr3_length: 14; d_call: -; v_call: TRBV28; cdr3_nt: TGTGCCAGCAGCCGTGGGGGGGGGCTATCTGGCTACACCTTC; cdr3_aa: CASSRGGGLSGYTF
j_call: TRBJ1-3; clone_size: -; cdr3_length: 15; d_call: -; v_call: TRBV7-9; cdr3_nt: TGTGCCAGCAGCTTAGTCGGAGGCTCTGGAAACACCATATATTTT; cdr3_aa: CASSLVGGSGNTIYF
j_call: TRBJ1-4; clone_size: -; cdr3_length: 15; d_call: -; v_call: TRBV4-3; cdr3_nt: TGCGCCAGCAGCCAAGGAACAGGGTCGGGGGAAAAACTGTTTTTT; cdr3_aa: CASSQGTGSGEKLFF
j_call: TRBJ1-2; clone_size: -; cdr3_length: 14; d_call: -; v_call: TRBV4-1; cdr3_nt: TGCGCCAGCAGCCCTCTAGGGGTTCACTATGGCTACACCTTC; cdr3_aa: CASSPLGVHYGYTF
j_call: TRBJ2-3; clone_size: -; cdr3_length: 14; d_call: TRBD1; v_call: TRBV7-6; cdr3_nt: TGTGCCAGCAGCCGACAGGGGCTAGCAGATACGCAGTATTTT; cdr3_aa: CASSRQGLADTQYF
j_call: TRBJ2-3; clone_size: -; cdr3_length: 17; d_call: -; v_call: TRBV7-6; cdr3_nt: TGTGCCAGCAGCCTAAAGGGGCAAATATCGGGCACAGATACGCAGTATTTT; cdr3_aa: CASSLKGQISGTDTQYF
j_call: TRBJ2-7; clone_size: -; cdr3_length: 14; d_call: TRBD1; v_call: TRBV7-2; cdr3_nt: TGTGCCAGCAGCTGGGACAGGGGATCCTACGAGCAGTACTTC; cdr3_aa: CASSWDRGSYEQYF
j_call: TRBJ2-5; clone_size: -; cdr3_length: 17; d_call: TRBD2; v_call: TRBV2; cdr3_nt: TGTGCCAGCAGTGAAGGATCTCTAGCGGGGGGGCTAGAGACCCAGTACTTC; cdr3_aa: CASSEGSLAGGLETQYF
j_call: TRBJ1-5; clone_size: -; cdr3_length: 15; d_call: TRBD1; v_call: TRBV25-1; cdr3_nt: TGTGCCAGCAGTGAATCGGGACAGCCTAATCAGCCCCAGCATTTT; cdr3_aa: CASSESGQPNQPQHF
j_call: TRBJ2-7; clone_size: -; cdr3_length: 13; d_call: -; v_call: TRBV27; cdr3_nt: TGTGCCAGCAGTCTCCTAGCAACGGCCGAGCAGTACTTC; cdr3_aa: CASSLLATAEQYF
j_call: TRBJ2-7; clone_size: -; cdr3_length: 12; d_call: -; v_call: TRBV5-4; cdr3_nt: TGTGCCAGCAGCTTACAGGGCTACGAGCAGTACTTC; cdr3_aa: CASSLQGYEQYF